What follows are 15 T cell receptor beta chains derived from one specimen sequenced in a study of cytomegalovirus exposure and HLA in healthy donors. Researchers ran the PCR with 60 Vbeta and 13 Jbeta primers. Assay used: immunoSEQ multiplex PCR; TCRdb lists only in-frame clones, some missing. The table lists over 70,000 clones, roughly 76% of them singletons. The source material was PBMCs. These TCRs come from a male donor in good health and CMV-seronegative.

This clone was seen a handful of times. The chain couples TRBV27 to TRBJ1-2, with a weak D call TRBD1 (6 bases). This CDR3 region has 14 residues. Germline loops: CDR1 MNHEY, CDR2 SMNVEV (reference sequence). Trimming pared 5 bases from V and 8 bases from J, leaving 18 bases between. Here the CDR3 reads CASSRPSTGQGYTF. CDR3 coding DNA: TGTGCCAGCAGTCGGCCTTCAACAGGGCAAGGCTACACCTTC.

V usage is TRBV9 and J usage is TRBJ1-4, with 8 positions matching TRBD1. The V segment lost 5 bases and the J segment 3 bases; nucleotides outside the gene matches: 12. The CDR3 spans 17 residues. CDR1 and CDR2 from the germline V gene are SGDLS and YYNGEE. CDR3 nucleotide sequence: TGTGCCAGCAGGGGCGGCGGGACAGGAGCCTCTAATGAAAAACTGTTTTTT. It specifies CASRGGGTGASNEKLFF. Full variable domain (rest looked up from reference TRBV9 and TRBJ1-4): DSGVTQTPKHLITATGQRVTLRCSPRSGDLSVYWYQQSLDQGLQFLIQYYNGEERAKGNILERFSAQQFPDLHSELNLSSLELGDSALYFCASRGGGTGASNEKLFFGSGTQLSVL.

This chain links TRBV27 with TRBJ2-1; 10 bases line up with TRBD2. Germline loops: CDR1 MNHEY, CDR2 SMNVEV (reference sequence). The CDR3 is 14 residues long. V shed 4 bases and J 9 bases; nucleotides not matched to a gene: 6. For the CDR3, the DNA is TGTGCCAGCAGTTCGAGCGGGAGGGCCACTGAGCAGTTCTTC. Its translation: CASSSSGRATEQFF.

The chain couples TRBV14 to TRBJ2-7; 11 nucleotides line up with TRBD2. Germline CDR1 is SGHDN and CDR2 is FVKESK. The length of the CDR3 is 18 residues. Germline trimming cut 3 bases from V and 2 bases from J; bases unmatched to any gene: 12. The CDR3 here is CASSHSRTGSGRAYEQYF. As DNA, the CDR3 is TGTGCCAGCAGCCACTCCCGGACCGGTAGCGGGAGGGCCTACGAGCAGTACTTC.

The V gene is TRBV6-5, the J gene TRBJ2-7, with TRBD1 as a possible D gene (5 bases). With 1 base removed from V and 3 bases from J, the gap between germline ends came to 13 bases. The CDR3 is 15 residues long. Germline CDR1 reads MNHEY; CDR2 reads SVGAGI. For the CDR3, the DNA is TGTGCCAGCAGTTACTATGGGGCAGGGCACTACGAGCAGTACTTC. Translating it yields CASSYYGAGHYEQYF.

The V and J genes are TRBV7-2 and TRBJ2-5, with 9 positions matching TRBD2. The V and J ends lost 5 bases and 2 bases, in that order; junction bases with no gene match: 12. CDR3 length: 17 residues. Germline V CDR1 and CDR2: SGHTA, FQGNSA. CDR3 protein: CASSLPGSGGLQETQYF. As DNA, the CDR3 is TGTGCCAGCAGCCTCCCGGGTAGCGGGGGACTTCAAGAGACCCAGTACTTC.

This chain joins TRBV7-9 and TRBJ2-5, with 8 positions matching TRBD1. Germline-derived CDR1 and CDR2 are SEHNR and FQNEAQ (reference sequence). CDR3 length equals 14 residues. V lost 6 bases to trimming and J lost 1 base; unmatched junction nucleotides: 4. The CDR3 sequence: CASRRQGPQETQYF. CDR3 nucleotide sequence: TGTGCCAGCAGGCGACAGGGGCCCCAAGAGACCCAGTACTTC.

The chain combines TRBV7-8 with TRBJ1-2; 9 bases align to TRBD1. Germline V gene sequence: CDR1 SGHVS, CDR2 FQNEAQ. This CDR3 comprises 19 residues. V lost 4 bases and J lost 5; bases outside the gene matches: 20. CDR3 nucleotide sequence: TGTGCCAGCAGCTCTCAAGTTACCGGGACAGGGATTACTGAGTATGGCTACACCTTC. Translation: CASSSQVTGTGITEYGYTF.

The J gene is TRBJ1-4, the V gene TRBV7-9; TRBD1 might be the D (5 bases). The V end lost 1 base, the J end lost 8 bases, and 11 bases lay between the germline ends. The CDR3 runs 14 residues. Germline CDR1 and CDR2: SEHNR and FQNEAQ (reference sequence). CDR3 region: CASSLGQGREKLFF. CDR3 DNA sequence: TGTGCCAGCAGCTTAGGGCAGGGTCGGGAAAAACTGTTTTTT.

The genes are TRBV28 and TRBJ1-4; 7 bases fit TRBD1. V lost 7 bases and J lost 7; bases outside the gene matches: 6. Germline V lookup: CDR1 MDHEN, CDR2 SYDVKM. The CDR3 runs 13 residues. The CDR3 nucleotides are TGTGCCAGCAAGGGGGCGCGGGCTGAAAAACTGTTTTTT. Protein product: CASKGARAEKLFF.

The chain recombines TRBV9 with TRBJ1-1; D is uncertain. Trimming cost V 0 bases and J 2 bases, with 14 bases left between them. CDR3 length: 16 residues. Germline V CDR1 and CDR2: SGDLS, YYNGEE. DNA of the CDR3: TGTGCCAGCAGCGTAGACCCATTCGGGAGAAACACTGAAGCTTTCTTT. This gives the protein CASSVDPFGRNTEAFF.

The chain couples TRBV10-3 to TRBJ1-1; the match to TRBD1 covers 8 bases. CDR1 and CDR2 from the germline V gene are ENHRY and SYGVKD. The CDR3 runs 15 residues. V dropped 5 bases and J dropped 5; count of bases not matched to a gene: 10. CDR3 coding DNA: TGTGCCATCAGTCCGAACAGGGGGAAGATGACTGAAGCTTTCTTT. It encodes CAISPNRGKMTEAFF.

The chain couples TRBV5-1 to TRBJ2-3; 7 nucleotides line up with TRBD2. The junction had 4 bases not matched to a gene; V was cut back by 5 bases and J by 1 base. Germline loops: CDR1 SGHRS, CDR2 YFSETQ. The CDR3 is made up of 14 amino acids. The DNA for the CDR3 is TGCGCCAGCAGACGGGGGGAAGGCACAGATACGCAGTATTTT. Its protein is CASRRGEGTDTQYF.

The genes are TRBV16 and TRBJ2-1; 12 nucleotides align to TRBD2. In germline, CDR1 is KGHSY, CDR2 FQNENV. The CDR3 sequence is 19 residues long. With 4 bases clipped from V and 6 bases from J, the junction kept 16 bases outside the gene matches. The CDR3, as DNA: TGTGCCAGCAGCCGAACTCAAACTACTACTAGCGGGAGGCCCAATGAGCAGTTCTTC. This translates into CASSRTQTTTSGRPNEQFF.

V usage is TRBV15 and J usage is TRBJ1-1, with 8 bases aligning to TRBD1. This CDR3 comprises 14 residues. V gave up 5 bases and J gave up 4 bases; unmatched junction bases: 6. CDR1 is LNHNV, CDR2 YYDKDF, per germline (reference sequence). The CDR3 DNA sequence: TGTGCCACCAGCCCAGGGGGCTCCTCCACTGAAGCTTTCTTT. Translated, it gives CATSPGGSSTEAFF.